Listed here are 13 T cell receptor beta chains from one sample, sequenced in a study of early T cells in non-severe SARS-CoV-2 infection. TCRdb re-derived calls from the 5' RACE reads in MiXCR, one entry per CDR3 protein. Of 55,000 to 85,000 distinct CDR3 sequences detected, around 10% appear once; the ten largest clones hold 4% to 5%. The material sequenced was whole blood. These TCRs come from an adult who was a healthcare worker with PCR-confirmed SARS-CoV-2 infection or an uninfected control (not recorded which).

The J gene is TRBJ2-3, the V gene TRBV9; D gene unclear. Trimming cost V 0 bases and J 6 bases, with 20 bases left between them. The germline V gene encodes CDR1 SGDLS and CDR2 YYNGEE. The CDR3 is 17 amino acids. CDR3 sequence: CASSVAPQSTSRDTQYF. Here the CDR3 DNA reads TGTGCCAGCAGCGTAGCCCCTCAGTCGACCTCAAGGGATACGCAGTATTTT.

The chain employs TRBV6-6 and TRBJ1-5, with 8 positions matching TRBD1. From germline, CDR1 is MNHNY and CDR2 SVGAGI (reference sequence). V shed 6 bases, J shed 3 bases, and the junction held 7 bases outside the gene matches. The CDR3 is 15 amino acids. CDR3 sequence: CASRWTGTNNQPQHF. CDR3 in DNA: TGTGCCAGCAGGTGGACAGGGACGAACAATCAGCCCCAGCATTTT.

J is TRBJ2-1 and V is TRBV5-1; 9 bases agree with TRBD1. Looked up from germline, CDR1 is SGHRS and CDR2 is YFSETQ. This CDR3 region has 15 residues. V shed 4 bases and J 9 bases; nucleotides not matched to a gene: 11. For the CDR3, the DNA is TGCGCCAGCAGCGATAAACCGGGACAGGGCGGTGAGCAGTTCTTC. Translated, it gives CASSDKPGQGGEQFF.

Only a few counts were recorded for this clonotype. J is TRBJ2-7 and V is TRBV11-2, with 8 bases that match TRBD1. The V and J ends lost 5 bases and 5 bases, in that order; junction bases with no gene match: 5. There are 13 residues in the CDR3. Per germline, CDR1 SGHAT and CDR2 FQNNGV. The DNA for the CDR3 is TGTGCCAGCAGCAAGGACAGGGCCCACGAGCAGTACTTC. This translates into CASSKDRAHEQYF. Complete variable domain (other parts from reference TRBV11-2 and TRBJ2-7): EAGVAQSPRYKIIEKRQSVAFWCNPISGHATLYWYQQILGQGPKLLIQFQNNGVVDDSQLPKDRFSAERLKGVDSTLKIQPAKLEDSAVYLCASSKDRAHEQYFGPGTRLTVT.

The gene calls are TRBV29-1 and TRBJ1-1; 10 nucleotides match TRBD1. This CDR3 region has 16 residues. V was clipped by 6 bases and J by 1 base; unmatched bases: 11. Germline V lookup: CDR1 SQVTM, CDR2 ANQGSEA. Written as DNA, the CDR3 is TGCAGCGTACCCGGGACAGGGGCGCGTGCGAACACTGAAGCTTTCTTT. Residues: CSVPGTGARANTEAFF.

Comments on this clonotype: Being one base from a much bigger clone, this may be a read error. J is TRBJ2-5 and V is TRBV7-2; no definite D call. Germline assignment: CDR1 SGHTA and CDR2 FQGNSA. The length of the CDR3 is 15 residues. CDR3 protein: CVSSLILGFQETQYF. The CDR3 DNA sequence: TGTGTCAGCAGCTTAATCCTGGGGTTCCAAGAGACCCAGTACTTC.

This sequence joins TRBV16 and TRBJ2-7, with D tentatively TRBD1 or TRBD2 (5 bases each). Germline V gene sequence: CDR1 KGHSY, CDR2 FQNENV. Trimming removed 4 bases from V and 6 bases from J, with 19 bases in between. The CDR3 is 15 amino acids. CDR3 DNA: TGTGCCAGCAGCCTGCGTTTGGGAATGAGGGGCGAGCAGTACTTC. Translating gives CASSLRLGMRGEQYF.

This clonotype was detected only a few times. The V call is TRBV18, the J call TRBJ1-4; the match to TRBD1 covers 8 bases. The germline gives CDR1 KGHSH, CDR2 LQKENI. This CDR3 is 16 amino acids long. V lost 3 bases to trimming and J lost 4 bases; unmatched junction nucleotides: 7. CDR3 amino acids: CASSPTRGLSNEKLFF. The CDR3 coding sequence is TGTGCCAGCTCACCTACCAGGGGGCTTAGTAATGAAAAACTGTTTTTT.

V gene TRBV3-1 combines with J gene TRBJ2-1; D not resolved. Germline values: CDR1 LGHDT, CDR2 YNNKEL (reference sequence). The V end lost 0 bases, the J end lost 0 bases, and 6 bases lay between the germline ends. This CDR3 spans 15 amino acids. This CDR3 is CASSQEVSSYNEQFF. CDR3 in DNA: TGTGCCAGCAGCCAAGAGGTTAGCTCCTACAATGAGCAGTTCTTC.

This clonotype was observed at least ten times. In DNA, the CDR3 is TGTGCCAGCAGTGATCCTTATACGCAGTATTTT. Translating gives CASSDPYTQYF. The genes are TRBV28 and TRBJ2-3; no reliable D call. This CDR3 is built from 11 residues. The germline V gene encodes CDR1 MDHEN and CDR2 SYDVKM. V lost 5 bases and J 7 bases, leaving 7 bases between the germline ends.

This clonotype was seen more than once but under ten times. The chain combines TRBV4-1 with TRBJ2-2; D unresolved. This CDR3 has 19 residues. The germline gives CDR1 MGHRA, CDR2 YSYEKL. The germline V and J ends were trimmed by 1 base and 2 bases, with 20 bases remaining between them. CDR3 sequence reads: CASSQGLKLGVPNTGELFF. CDR3 sequence (DNA): TGCGCCAGCAGCCAAGGTCTGAAACTTGGGGTCCCCAACACCGGGGAGCTGTTTTTT.

This clonotype was observed at least ten times. V and J are TRBV5-4 and TRBJ2-7, with D possibly being TRBD1 or TRBD2 (5 bases each). This CDR3 contains 13 residues. From germline, CDR1 is SGHNT and CDR2 YYREEE (reference sequence). With 4 bases removed from V and 2 bases from J, the gap between germline ends came to 10 bases. The CDR3 loop reads CASSTGRAYEQYF. The CDR3 region has the DNA TGTGCCAGCAGCACGGGACGGGCCTACGAGCAGTACTTC.

This clonotype has ten or more counts. The genes are TRBV7-9 and TRBJ2-7; weak D call: TRBD1 (6 bases). V was cut by 4 bases and J by 5 bases, with 15 bases left in between. This CDR3 is 14 amino acids long. Germline assignment: CDR1 SEHNR and CDR2 FQNEAQ (reference sequence). This CDR3 is CASSSPSQGHEQYF. The CDR3 nucleotides are TGTGCCAGCAGCTCCCCCTCACAGGGCCACGAGCAGTACTTC.